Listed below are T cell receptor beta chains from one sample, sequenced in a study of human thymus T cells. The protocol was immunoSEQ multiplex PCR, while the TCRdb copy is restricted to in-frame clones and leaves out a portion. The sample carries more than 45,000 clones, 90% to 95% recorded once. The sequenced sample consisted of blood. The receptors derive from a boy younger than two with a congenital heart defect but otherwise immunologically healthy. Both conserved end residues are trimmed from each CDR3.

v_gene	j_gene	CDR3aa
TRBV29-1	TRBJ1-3	SVDRSGNTIY
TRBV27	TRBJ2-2	ASSRDTGELF
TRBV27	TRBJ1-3	ASSLSGPGNTIY
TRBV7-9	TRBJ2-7	ASSLPGSYEQY
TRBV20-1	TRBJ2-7	SANRGYEQY
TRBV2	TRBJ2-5	ASNYVTAGAQY
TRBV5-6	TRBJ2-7	ASSPGDRFYEQY
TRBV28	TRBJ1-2	ASRPTGGNYGYT
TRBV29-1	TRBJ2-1	SVRGTSLDNEQF
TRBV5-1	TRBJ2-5	ASSTNGLQETQY
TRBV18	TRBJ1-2	ASSPDRDYGYT
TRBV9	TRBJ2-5	ASSVEVGHETQY
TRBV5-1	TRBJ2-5	ASSGQGNSGRYQEIQY
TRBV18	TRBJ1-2	ASSPMRAGENYGYT
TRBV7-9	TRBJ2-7	ASSLIAGGYEQY
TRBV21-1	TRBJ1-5	ASSKDENQRAQPQH
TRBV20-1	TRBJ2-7	SARMGYEQY
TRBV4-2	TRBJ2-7	ASSQATGGHYEQY
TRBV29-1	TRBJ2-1	SVVLLTAYNEQF
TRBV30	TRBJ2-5	AWSGEGPETQY
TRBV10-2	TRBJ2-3	ASSAPLYGKTANTQY
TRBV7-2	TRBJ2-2	ASSLAGGTGELF